The 13 T cell receptor beta chains reported below all come from one sample, sequenced in a study of T cell repertoires and HLA-DP antigens. Antigens of these TCRs are unknown. Generated by immunoSEQ multiplex PCR, the TCRdb table keeps only in-frame clones and is missing some. The sample includes roughly 110,000 clones, about 91% of them seen just once. The sequenced material came from CD4+ T cells from PBMCs. These receptors were taken from a woman aged 18-29 years in good health and CMV-seronegative.

The chain links TRBV7-3 to TRBJ1-6; possibly TRBD1 for D (6 bases). The V and J ends lost 2 bases and 9 bases respectively, with 20 bases between them. Germline loops: CDR1 SGHTA, CDR2 FQGTGA. This CDR3 spans 17 amino acids. This CDR3 reads CASSLSLGGRGGSPLHF. The DNA for the CDR3 is TGTGCCAGCAGCTTATCGCTGGGGGGCAGGGGTGGTTCACCCCTCCACTTT.

The V gene is TRBV28, the J gene TRBJ2-5; 8 positions agree with TRBD1. The germline gives CDR1 MDHEN, CDR2 SYDVKM. J lost 5 bases, V lost 5 bases, and 10 bases had no gene match. The CDR3 extends over 15 amino acids. CDR3 DNA sequence: TGTGCCAGCAGTGCCGTCAGGGGGCAGAGGGAGACCCAGTACTTC. Translating gives CASSAVRGQRETQYF.

The rearrangement uses TRBV11-2 and TRBJ1-1, with unresolved D. Per germline, CDR1 SGHAT and CDR2 FQNNGV. The CDR3 contains 15 residues. V dropped 5 bases and J dropped 0 bases, with 13 bases sitting between them. For the CDR3, the DNA is TGTGCCAGCAGCCCCGACGGACGGATGAACACTGAAGCTTTCTTT. It codes for CASSPDGRMNTEAFF. Variable domain in full (rest from reference TRBV11-2 and TRBJ1-1): EAGVAQSPRYKIIEKRQSVAFWCNPISGHATLYWYQQILGQGPKLLIQFQNNGVVDDSQLPKDRFSAERLKGVDSTLKIQPAKLEDSAVYLCASSPDGRMNTEAFFGQGTRLTVV.

This chain connects TRBV29-1 to TRBJ2-3; D might be TRBD2 (6 bases). V lost 6 bases and J lost 5, with 15 bases in between. Germline loops: CDR1 SQVTM, CDR2 ANQGSEA. This CDR3 region has 13 residues. DNA for the CDR3: TGCAGCGTAGCGGGCGGGGCTCAAGATACGCAGTATTTT. Translating it yields CSVAGGAQDTQYF.

The chain links TRBV6-6 to TRBJ1-1; D gene unclear. The CDR3 has 15 amino acids. V gave up 1 base and J gave up 3 bases, with 12 bases separating them. CDR1 is MNHNY and CDR2 is SVGAGI in the germline V gene (reference sequence). CDR3 DNA: TGTGCCAGCAGTTACTGGAGGGCTGGGGACACTGAAGCTTTCTTT. Translated: CASSYWRAGDTEAFF.

This rearrangement joins TRBV18 to TRBJ2-4, with 9 positions matching TRBD1. The CDR3 covers 15 residues. V was pared by 1 base and J by 6 bases, with 4 bases of the junction left unmatched. Germline V CDR1 and CDR2: KGHSH, LQKENI. DNA of the CDR3: TGTGCCAGCTCACCACTCGGGACAGGGCGAAACATTCAGTACTTC. Its translation is CASSPLGTGRNIQYF.

The CDR3 nucleotides are TGTGCCAGCAGCTTTTCATTGACCGCGGCGGCGAACACCGGGGAGCTGTTTTTT. Translating it yields CASSFSLTAAANTGELFF. J is TRBJ2-2 and V is TRBV11-2; D remains ambiguous. Germline CDR1 SGHAT, CDR2 FQNNGV. The V end lost 3 bases, the J end lost 0 bases, and 17 bases lay between the germline ends. CDR3 length: 18 amino acids. The full variable domain, completed using reference TRBV11-2 and TRBJ2-2, is EAGVAQSPRYKIIEKRQSVAFWCNPISGHATLYWYQQILGQGPKLLIQFQNNGVVDDSQLPKDRFSAERLKGVDSTLKIQPAKLEDSAVYLCASSFSLTAAANTGELFFGEGSRLTVL.

The chain recombines TRBV5-1 with TRBJ2-1, with TRBD2 identical over 14 bases. In germline, CDR1 is SGHRS, CDR2 YFSETQ. CDR3 size: 15 residues. V lost 4 bases and J lost 7; bases outside the gene matches: 4. In nucleotides, the CDR3 is TGCGCCAGCAGCGAGGGACTAGCGGGAGCGAATGAGCAGTTCTTC. This codes for CASSEGLAGANEQFF.

The V gene is TRBV4-3, the J gene TRBJ2-1; 10 bases are shared with TRBD2. Germline CDR1 and CDR2: LGHNA and YSLEER. V lost 4 bases to trimming and J lost 1 base; unmatched junction nucleotides: 19. The CDR3 is 21 amino acids. The CDR3 coding sequence is TGCGCCAGCAGCCCCATTCGAGGGCTAGCGGGGGCGGTGGGGTCCTACAATGAGCAGTTCTTC. It is translated as CASSPIRGLAGAVGSYNEQFF.

The V and J genes are TRBV7-4 and TRBJ2-7; TRBD1 matches 8 bases. V shed 2 bases, J shed 5 bases, and the junction held 14 bases outside the gene matches. Germline V gene data show CDR1 as SGHVT and CDR2 as SQSDAQ. The CDR3 totals 17 residues. The CDR3 reads CASSLCPVRGPFNEQYV. In DNA form, the CDR3 reads TGTGCCAGCAGCTTATGTCCTGTCAGGGGGCCGTTTAACGAGCAGTACGTC.

V gene TRBV5-1 combines with J gene TRBJ2-1, with 9 bases fitting TRBD2. The CDR3 covers 16 residues. V was pared by 0 bases and J by 7 bases, with 8 bases of the junction left unmatched. Germline assignment: CDR1 SGHRS and CDR2 YFSETQ. CDR3 coding DNA: TGCGCCAGCAGCTTGGAGGGCGGGAGGGCCCTGAATGAGCAGTTCTTC. Translation gives CASSLEGGRALNEQFF.

The V and J genes are TRBV28 and TRBJ1-3; the match to TRBD1 covers 10 bases. The ends lost 4 bases at V and 3 bases at J; junction bases unmatched: 18. Germline V gene data show CDR1 as MDHEN and CDR2 as SYDVKM. CDR3 length: 20 residues. The CDR3 region is CASSYMGARQGARYGNTIYF. Here the CDR3 DNA reads TGTGCCAGCAGTTATATGGGGGCCAGACAGGGGGCGCGTTATGGAAACACCATATATTTT.

The rearrangement uses TRBV25-1 and TRBJ1-1; weak D call: TRBD1 (6 bases). The CDR3 has 16 residues. CDR1 is MGHDK, CDR2 SYGVNS, per germline. V was clipped by 3 bases and J by 0 bases, with 14 bases between them. The CDR3, as DNA: TGTGCCAGCAGTGAGGAACAGGGAACCATGAACACTGAAGCTTTCTTT. Its translation is CASSEEQGTMNTEAFF.